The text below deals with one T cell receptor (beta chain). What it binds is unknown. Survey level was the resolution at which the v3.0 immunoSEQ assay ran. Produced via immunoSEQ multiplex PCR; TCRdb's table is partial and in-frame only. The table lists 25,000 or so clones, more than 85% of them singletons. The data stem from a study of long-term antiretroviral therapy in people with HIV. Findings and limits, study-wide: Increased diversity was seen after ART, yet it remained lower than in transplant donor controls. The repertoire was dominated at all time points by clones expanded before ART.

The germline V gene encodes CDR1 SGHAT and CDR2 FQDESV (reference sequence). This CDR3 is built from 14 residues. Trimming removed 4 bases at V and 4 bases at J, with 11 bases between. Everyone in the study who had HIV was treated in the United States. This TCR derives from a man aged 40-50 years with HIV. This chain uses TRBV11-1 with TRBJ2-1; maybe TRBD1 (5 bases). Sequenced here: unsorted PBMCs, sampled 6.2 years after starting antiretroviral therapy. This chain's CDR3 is CASSSGREYNEQFF. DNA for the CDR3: TGTGCCAGCAGCTCAGGCAGGGAATACAATGAGCAGTTCTTC.